This is a list of T cell receptor beta chains from one sample in a study of CD4+ T cells in melanoma. The data were produced by immunoSEQ multiplex PCR, yet TCRdb's version contains in-frame clones alone and is incomplete. This table holds tens of thousands of clones, around 80% found once. The receptors come from a human donor with melanoma. Each CDR3 is given with its conserved first and last residue. The order of the fields is clone size, J gene, V gene, D gene, CDR3 DNA, CDR3 protein. D genes are given only for firm matches. Clone size appears in some rows only: once, few, many, or a class for an expanded clone.

NA	TRBJ2-1	TRBV13	TRBD2	TGTGCCAGCAGCCCGGGACTAGCGGGGGGGCTGGGCTCCTACAATGAGCAGTTCTTC	CASSPGLAGGLGSYNEQFF
NA	TRBJ2-7	TRBV29-1	TRBD1	TGCAGCGTCGACGGACAGGGGGGCCCCTACGAGCAGTACTTC	CSVDGQGGPYEQYF
NA	TRBJ2-3	TRBV6-1	NA	TGTGCCAGCGGGACAGATACGCAGTATTTT	CASGTDTQYF
NA	TRBJ2-7	TRBV27	NA	TGTGCCAGCAGTCTCAGGGCGCCGGGGTACGAGCAGTACTTC	CASSLRAPGYEQYF
few	TRBJ1-4	TRBV19	NA	TGTGCCAGTAGTAGGTCTGCGACTAATGAAAAACTGTTTTTT	CASSRSATNEKLFF
NA	TRBJ2-1	TRBV10-2	TRBD2	TGCGCCACCTCCACTAGCGGGGGGGCGAATGAGCAGTTCTTC	CATSTSGGANEQFF
NA	TRBJ2-1	TRBV7-3	NA	TGTGCCAGCAGCTTAAATGCCAGGGGGGGAGAGCAGTTCTTC	CASSLNARGGEQFF
NA	TRBJ1-2	TRBV6-5	NA	TGTGCCAGCAGTTACTCTCGGGTCGGCTATGGCTACACCTTC	CASSYSRVGYGYTF
NA	TRBJ2-5	TRBV11-2	NA	TGTGCCAGCAGCTTAGAGACAGGCCAAGAGACCCAGTACTTC	CASSLETGQETQYF
NA	TRBJ1-5	TRBV28	NA	TGTGCCAGCAGTTTATTCGGCCAGCCCCAGCATTTT	CASSLFGQPQHF
NA	TRBJ1-2	TRBV2	NA	TGTGCCAGCAGTGAAGGGGGACCGACGAACACCTTC	CASSEGGPTNTF
NA	TRBJ1-5	TRBV5-1	NA	TGCGCCAGCAGCCCAGATAGCAATCAGCCCCAGCATTTT	CASSPDSNQPQHF
NA	TRBJ1-3	TRBV7-9	NA	TGTGCCAGCAGCTTAAATATGGTCCTCCGCTCTGGAAACACCATATATTTT	CASSLNMVLRSGNTIYF
NA	TRBJ2-6	TRBV7-9	NA	TGTGCCAGCAGCATAAGAATGGACGGGATCGCGGCTGGGGCCAACGTCCTGACTTTC	CASSIRMDGIAAGANVLTF
NA	TRBJ2-6	TRBV13	NA	TGTGCCAGCGGGAGATCTGGGGCCAACGTCCTGACTTTC	CASGRSGANVLTF
NA	TRBJ2-7	TRBV4-1	NA	TGCGCCAGCAGCCAAGGTGACGAGCAGTACTTC	CASSQGDEQYF
NA	TRBJ1-1	TRBV2	NA	TGTGCCAGCAGGGGGACGGAGATGAACACTGAAGCTTTCTTT	CASRGTEMNTEAFF
NA	TRBJ1-2	TRBV2	NA	TGTGCCAGCAGTGCGTCGGGGTTAAGCTATGGCTACACCTTC	CASSASGLSYGYTF
NA	TRBJ2-1	TRBV9	TRBD2	TGTGCCAGCAGCGTAGCAGCGGGGACCACCTACAATGAGCAGTTCTTC	CASSVAAGTTYNEQFF
NA	TRBJ1-1	TRBV7-9	NA	TGTGCCAGCAGCCCAGGGTCGGCGAACACTGAAGCTTTCTTT	CASSPGSANTEAFF
NA	TRBJ2-1	TRBV6-5	NA	TGTGCCAGCAGTTATGGACCCCGATGTTGCGAGCAGTTCTTC	CASSYGPRCCEQFF
few	TRBJ2-3	TRBV18	TRBD1	TGTGCCAGCTCTCGCTTGGGACAGGGTGCAGATACGCAGTATTTT	CASSRLGQGADTQYF
NA	TRBJ2-7	TRBV5-1	NA	TGCGCCAGCAGCTTGTCACACCCCGGGAATGTCTACGAGCAGTACTTC	CASSLSHPGNVYEQYF
NA	TRBJ2-2	TRBV5-3	NA	TGTGCCAGAAGCGTTACAGGGAATCAAACCGGGGAGCTGTTTTTT	CARSVTGNQTGELFF
NA	TRBJ2-2	TRBV7-3	NA	TGTGCCAGCAGCTTAACAGGGGCAGGGGCCACCGGGGAGCTGTTTTTT	CASSLTGAGATGELFF
NA	TRBJ1-1	TRBV10-3	NA	TGTGCCATCAGTGAGTCGCCACAGACATACGCTGAAGCTTTCTTT	CAISESPQTYAEAFF
NA	TRBJ1-4	TRBV25-1	NA	TGTGCCAGCGCCACCACAAAAGGGGAAAAACTGTTTTTT	CASATTKGEKLFF
NA	TRBJ1-3	TRBV6-1	NA	TGTGCCAGCACCTCTGGGGGCTCTGGAAACACCATATATTTT	CASTSGGSGNTIYF
NA	TRBJ1-4	TRBV9	NA	TGTGCCAGCAGCGCCGGGGGGTGGGGCTCGGGAGAAAAACTGTTTTTT	CASSAGGWGSGEKLFF
NA	TRBJ2-7	TRBV19	NA	TGTGCCAGTAGTCCCTCAGGAGACTACGAGCAGTACTTC	CASSPSGDYEQYF
NA	TRBJ2-3	TRBV18	TRBD1	TGTGCCAGCTCACTCGGGACAGACACAGATACGCAGTATTTT	CASSLGTDTDTQYF
NA	TRBJ1-2	TRBV30	TRBD1	TGTGCCTGGAGCGTCGGGACAGCTTATAACACCTTC	CAWSVGTAYNTF
NA	TRBJ2-5	TRBV9	NA	TGTGCCAGCAGCCCTGACCTAGGGAGTTCAGAGACCCAGTACTTC	CASSPDLGSSETQYF
NA	TRBJ1-2	TRBV9	TRBD1	TGTGCCAGCAGTTCCAACACAGGGGAACGCGGCTACACCTTC	CASSSNTGERGYTF
NA	TRBJ2-1	TRBV18	NA	TGTGCCAGCTCACCACCGTCTACCTACAATGAGCAGTTCTTC	CASSPPSTYNEQFF
NA	TRBJ2-3	TRBV19	TRBD2	TGTGCCAGTAGGAGGACTAGCGGGGTGACAGATACGCAGTATTTT	CASRRTSGVTDTQYF
NA	TRBJ2-1	TRBV7-8	NA	TGTGCCAGCACCCGCATCGGGGTCAATAATGAGCAGTTCTTC	CASTRIGVNNEQFF
few	TRBJ2-1	TRBV6-1	TRBD1	TGTGCCAGCAGATATATAGGGGACAGCCTCAATGAGCAGTTCTTC	CASRYIGDSLNEQFF
NA	TRBJ2-4	TRBV12-2	NA	TGTGCAAGTCGCCCCCGGCCCAACGGGTACTTC	CASRPRPNGYF
NA	TRBJ2-5	TRBV6-6	NA	TGTGCCAGCAGTTACTTGGAAGAGACCCAGTACTTC	CASSYLEETQYF
NA	TRBJ1-6	TRBV6-6	TRBD1	TGTGCCACCAAGACAGGGACCAATTCACCCCTCCACTTT	CATKTGTNSPLHF
NA	TRBJ2-5	TRBV10-3	NA	TGTGCCATCAGTGAGCGAGAGACCCAGTACTTC	CAISERETQYF
NA	TRBJ2-5	TRBV11-1	NA	TGTGCCAGCAGCTTAGCCCTAGTTAGGGCGACCCAGTACTTC	CASSLALVRATQYF
NA	TRBJ2-7	TRBV7-8	NA	TGTGCCAGCAGCTTAGCGCGGGGTTACGAGCAGTACTTC	CASSLARGYEQYF
NA	TRBJ2-1	TRBV4-1	TRBD2	TGCGCCAGCAGCCTAGCGGGGGGGTACAATGAGCAGTTCTTC	CASSLAGGYNEQFF
NA	TRBJ2-2	TRBV6-5	NA	TGTGCCAGCAGTTATGGGGCGGGCACCGGGGAGCTGTTTTTT	CASSYGAGTGELFF
NA	TRBJ2-7	TRBV6-5	TRBD1	TGTGCCAGCAGTCCCCCGGGCGGGACAGGGTTTGAGCAGTACTTC	CASSPPGGTGFEQYF
NA	TRBJ2-1	TRBV12-5	TRBD2	TGTGCTAGTGGTTTGGTACGAATGGGACTACCAGACCCCGACTCCTACAATGAGCAGTTCTTC	CASGLVRMGLPDPDSYNEQFF
few	TRBJ2-7	TRBV7-6	TRBD1	TGTGCCAGCAGCTTAACAGGGGCCGAGCAGTACTTC	CASSLTGAEQYF
few	TRBJ1-1	TRBV5-1	NA	TGCGCCAGCAGCTTGAGTTCGGGGTACGAAGCTTTCTTT	CASSLSSGYEAFF
NA	TRBJ1-2	TRBV6-5	TRBD1	TGTGCCAGCAGTGACGGGACAGGGGGCAATGGCTACACCTTC	CASSDGTGGNGYTF
once	TRBJ1-1	TRBV6-5	TRBD1	TGTGCCAGCAGACCGGGACAGAAGAACACTGAAGCTTTCTTT	CASRPGQKNTEAFF
once	TRBJ2-7	TRBV11-2	NA	TGTGCCAGCAGCTTGGGTGCCGGGACAAGCTACGAGCAGTACTTC	CASSLGAGTSYEQYF
NA	TRBJ2-5	TRBV6-1	TRBD2	TGTGCCAGCAGTGAAGTAGCGGGGGGTTGGACCCAGTACTTC	CASSEVAGGWTQYF
NA	TRBJ1-3	TRBV6-1	NA	TGTGCCAGCAGTGGGTGGGACACCGGATACTCTGGAAACACCATATATTTT	CASSGWDTGYSGNTIYF
NA	TRBJ1-4	TRBV5-8	TRBD1	TGTGCCAGCAGCTTAGGCAGGGGGCTTCGGGAAAAACTGTTTTTT	CASSLGRGLREKLFF
NA	TRBJ2-1	TRBV9	NA	TGTGCCAGCAGCGACGACACAAACAATGAGCAGTTCTTC	CASSDDTNNEQFF
NA	TRBJ2-1	TRBV7-2	NA	TGTGCCAGCAGCTTATCCGCAGGGGATGAGCAGTTCTTC	CASSLSAGDEQFF